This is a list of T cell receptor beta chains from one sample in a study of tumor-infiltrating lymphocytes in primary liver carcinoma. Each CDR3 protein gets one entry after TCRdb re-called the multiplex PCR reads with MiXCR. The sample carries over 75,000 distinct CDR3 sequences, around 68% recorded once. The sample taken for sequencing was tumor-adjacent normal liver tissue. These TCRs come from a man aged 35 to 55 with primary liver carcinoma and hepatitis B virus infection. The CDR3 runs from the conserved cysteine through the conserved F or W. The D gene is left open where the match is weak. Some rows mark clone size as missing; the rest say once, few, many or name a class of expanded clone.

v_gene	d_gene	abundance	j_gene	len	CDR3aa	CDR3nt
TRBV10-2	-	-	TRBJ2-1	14	CASSDFSTYNERFF	TGCGCCAGTAGTGATTTTAGCACCTACAATGAGCGGTTCTTC
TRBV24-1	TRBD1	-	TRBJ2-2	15	CATSARQGNTGELSF	TGTGCCACCAGTGCCCGACAGGGGAACACCGGGGAGCTGTCTTTT
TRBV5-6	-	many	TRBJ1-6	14	CASSLFDSNSPLHF	TGTGCCAGCAGCTTGTTCGACAGTAATTCACCCCTCCACTTT
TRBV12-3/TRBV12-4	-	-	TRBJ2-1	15	CAGRKLEGGYNEQFF	TGTGCCGGCAGAAAACTAGAGGGTGGGTACAATGAGCAGTTCTTC
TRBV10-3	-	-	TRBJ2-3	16	CAISEVRTWSTDTQYF	TGTGCCATCAGTGAGGTTAGGACATGGAGCACAGATACACAGTATTTT
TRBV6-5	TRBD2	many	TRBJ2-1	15	CASRELAGGYNEQFF	TGTGCCAGCAGGGAACTAGCGGGAGGGTATAATGAGCAGTTCTTC
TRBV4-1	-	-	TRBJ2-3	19	CASSQGIAGRSRSTDMQYF	TGCGCCAGCAGCCAAGGAATTGCCGGCCGGTCGAGGTCCACAGATATGCAGTATTTT
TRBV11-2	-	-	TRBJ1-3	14	CASSWGHPENTTYF	TGTGCCAGCAGCTGGGGGCATCCTGAAAACACCACATATTTT
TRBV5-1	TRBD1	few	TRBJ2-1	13	CASSKGQKETQFF	TGCGCCAGCAGCAAGGGACAGAAAGAGACCCAGTTCTTC
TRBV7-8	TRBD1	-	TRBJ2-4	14	CASSLATGQGILFF	TGTGCCAGCAGCTTAGCGACAGGACAGGGGATCCTTTTCTTC
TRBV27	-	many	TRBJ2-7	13	CASSFGVLYEQYF	TGTGCCAGCAGTTTTGGGGTTTTGTACGAGCAGTACTTC
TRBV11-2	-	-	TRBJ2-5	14	CASSLDRVFETQYF	TGTGCCAGCAGCTTAGATCGGGTTTTCGAGACCCAGTACTTC
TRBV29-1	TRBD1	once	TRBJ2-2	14	CSLGTASNTGELFF	TGCAGCCTCGGGACAGCCTCGAACACCGGGGAGTTGTTTTTT
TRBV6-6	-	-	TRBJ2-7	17	CASSYPTAGPNSYEQYF	TGTGCCAGCAGTTATCCAACAGCGGGCCCGAACTCCTACGAGCAGTACTTC
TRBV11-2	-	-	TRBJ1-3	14	CASSWVHLENTIYF	TGTGCCAGCAGCTGGGTGCATCTTGAAAACACAATATATTTT
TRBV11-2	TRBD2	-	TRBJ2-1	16	CASSLVIGLVMREQFF	TGTGCCAGCAGCTTGGTTATCGGACTAGTCATGCGTGAGCAGTTCTTC
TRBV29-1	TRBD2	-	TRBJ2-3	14	CIAGLAGGQDTQYF	TGCATCGCAGGATTAGCGGGAGGGCAAGATACGCAGTATTTT
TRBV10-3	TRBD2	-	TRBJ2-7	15	CAISDYGGGLNEQYF	TGTGCCATCAGTGACTACGGCGGGGGGCTGAACGAGCAGTACTTC
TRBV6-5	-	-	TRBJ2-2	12	CASWASTGELSF	TGTGCCAGTTGGGCGAGCACCGGGGAGCTGTCTTTT
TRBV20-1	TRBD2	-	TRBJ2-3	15	CSASQSSGSMDTQYF	TGCAGTGCTAGCCAGTCTAGCGGGAGTATGGATACGCAGTATTTT